The entry that follows covers one TCR beta chain sequence. Its cognate antigen is unknown. The authors used template switching to add a universal primer site and gave cDNA unique molecular identifiers. In TCRdb, the 5' RACE reads were re-called with MiXCR into one record per CDR3 protein. The sample records 1.5 million to 2 million distinct CDR3 sequences, under 35% being singletons. Everyone who gave samples was a healthy Caucasian. The data belong to a study of identical twins. Findings and caveats of the study: Beta clonotypes that were abundant in cord blood contained fewer insertions, a pattern absent from memory repertoires. In beta out-of-frame sequences, the excess sharing between twins was weaker.

The CDR3 loop spans 16 amino acids. Germline V lookup: CDR1 MNHEY, CDR2 SMNVEV (reference sequence). V was trimmed by 6 bases and J by 4 bases, leaving 18 bases between them. The chain recombines TRBV27 with TRBJ1-4; possible D gene TRBD1, 6 bases. Source material: cord blood. The sequence came from a newborn girl in good health. CDR3 bases: TGTGCCAGCAGCCTTGTTGTTGGGGACAATAATGAAAAACTGTTTTTT. Translation gives CASSLVVGDNNEKLFF.